These 19 T cell receptor beta chains were all obtained from the same sample, sequenced in a study of PD-L1 blockade in urothelial cancer. The assay was immunoSEQ multiplex PCR, and TCRdb's table has in-frame clones only and misses some. The table has about 74,000 clones, about 85% seen once. The sequencing used PBMCs, collected around atezolizumab (anti-PD-L1) treatment. The receptor set was obtained from a man aged 65 to 85 with urothelial cancer.

The rearrangement joins TRBV9 to TRBJ1-1; D call uncertain. CDR1 is SGDLS, CDR2 YYNGEE, per germline. V dropped 0 bases and J dropped 5 bases, with 11 bases sitting between them. CDR3 length: 14 amino acids. For the CDR3, the DNA is TGTGCCAGCAGCGTAGCTCGAGGCGGTACTGAAGCTTTCTTT. Translating it yields CASSVARGGTEAFF.

The chain combines TRBV9 with TRBJ1-1, with 11 bases matching TRBD1. This CDR3 comprises 15 residues. The germline V gene encodes CDR1 SGDLS and CDR2 YYNGEE. V shed 0 bases and J 4 bases; nucleotides not matched to a gene: 2. CDR3 protein: CASSVVGTGGTEAFF. The CDR3 coding sequence is TGTGCCAGCAGCGTAGTAGGGACAGGGGGCACTGAAGCTTTCTTT.

This chain connects TRBV2 to TRBJ1-2; D perhaps matches TRBD1 (6 bases). V was trimmed by 0 bases and J by 7 bases, leaving 15 bases between them. CDR3 length: 15 residues. Looked up from germline, CDR1 is SNHLY and CDR2 is FYNNEI. The CDR3 loop reads CASSEAPVGAGGYTF. The DNA of the CDR3 is TGTGCCAGCAGTGAAGCTCCGGTGGGGGCGGGTGGCTACACCTTC.

J is TRBJ1-1 and V is TRBV10-2, with 8 bases identical to TRBD1. The CDR3 covers 14 residues. The V segment lost 6 bases and the J segment 4 bases; nucleotides outside the gene matches: 7. Germline V gene data show CDR1 as WSHSY and CDR2 as SAAADI. CDR3 DNA: TGCGCCAGCAGCGACAGGGGCCCACTCACTGAAGCTTTCTTT. It codes for CASSDRGPLTEAFF.

This clone was seen a few times. The chain combines TRBV5-6 with TRBJ1-5; a possible D gene is TRBD1 (5 bases). CDR1 SGHDT and CDR2 YYEEEE come from the germline V gene. The CDR3 consists of 16 residues. Trimming took off 4 bases at V and 2 bases at J, with 16 bases between the two ends. In DNA, the CDR3 is TGTGCCAGCAGCGCGGGGGGGACCCTGCGCAATCAGCCCCAGCATTTT. As protein: CASSAGGTLRNQPQHF.

The V call is TRBV5-1, the J call TRBJ2-7; TRBD2 aligns across 10 bases. The ends lost 0 bases at V and 4 bases at J; junction bases unmatched: 7. Germline CDR1 and CDR2: SGHRS and YFSETQ. CDR3 size: 16 residues. The CDR3 DNA reads TGCGCCAGCAGCTTGGGGGTCGGACTAGCGGTGTACGAGCAGTACTTC. Protein sequence: CASSLGVGLAVYEQYF. Combining the CDR3 with reference TRBV5-1 and TRBJ2-7 gives the whole variable domain KAGVTQTPRYLIKTRGQQVTLSCSPISGHRSVSWYQQTPGQGLQFLFEYFSETQRNKGNFPGRFSGRQFSNSRSEMNVSTLELGDSALYLCASSLGVGLAVYEQYFGPGTRLTVT.

The chain couples TRBV6-5 to TRBJ1-2; TRBD1 is a possible D gene (5 bases). The CDR3 is made up of 14 amino acids. From germline, CDR1 is MNHEY and CDR2 SVGAGI. V was cut by 0 bases and J by 6 bases, with 11 bases left in between. The CDR3 DNA is TGTGCCAGCAGTTACTCGACGGGGGGAGATGGCTACACCTTC. Encoded protein: CASSYSTGGDGYTF.

This chain's CDR3 is CASSKGVPISYEQYF. CDR3 sequence (DNA): TGTGCCAGCAGCAAAGGAGTACCGATTTCCTACGAGCAGTACTTC. The chain links TRBV21-1 to TRBJ2-7; no check of the table's D call, TRBD2, against the DNA was made. TRBV21-1 is tagged as a pseudogene. The length of the CDR3 is 15 residues.

The chain carries TRBV18 and TRBJ2-1, with a weak D call TRBD1 (6 bases). V lost 2 bases and J 7 bases, leaving 15 bases between the germline ends. In germline, CDR1 is KGHSH, CDR2 LQKENI. This CDR3 comprises 15 residues. The CDR3: CASSPVAGVGNEQFF. CDR3 nucleotide sequence: TGTGCCAGCTCACCAGTGGCAGGGGTGGGAAATGAGCAGTTCTTC.

The chain couples TRBV28 to TRBJ1-2; D is unclear. The V end was cut by 7 bases, the J end by 5 bases, with 14 bases between. This CDR3 comprises 13 residues. Per the germline V gene, CDR1 is MDHEN and CDR2 is SYDVKM. The CDR3 DNA follows: TGTGCCAGCATGAATACGTTGACTTATGGCTACACCTTC. As protein: CASMNTLTYGYTF.

The count of this clone is one. This chain connects TRBV6-1 to TRBJ2-7, with D perhaps matching TRBD1 (5 bases). This CDR3 region has 15 residues. Germline CDR1 reads MNHNS; CDR2 reads SASEGT. With 2 bases removed from V and 2 bases from J, the gap between germline ends came to 13 bases. CDR3: CASSEQGAPPYEQYF. CDR3 sequence (DNA): TGTGCCAGCAGTGAACAAGGGGCCCCCCCCTACGAGCAGTACTTC.

This clone came up once. For the CDR3, the DNA is TGTGCCAGCAGCAAAGCCGGACAGACTATTTCCTACGAGCAGTACTTC. It translates to CASSKAGQTISYEQYF. This chain links TRBV21-1 with TRBJ2-7; TRBD1, the table's D call, lacks a check against the DNA. TRBV21-1 counts as a pseudogene. The CDR3 extends over 16 amino acids.

This clone was observed a handful of times. This sequence joins TRBV5-1 and TRBJ1-5; a weak D match, TRBD1 (5 bases). The CDR3 spans 14 residues. From germline, CDR1 is SGHRS and CDR2 YFSETQ. V was cut by 0 bases and J by 6 bases, with 10 bases left in between. The CDR3 region is CASSLALGGQPQHF. The CDR3 DNA is TGCGCCAGCAGCTTGGCTTTGGGGGGTCAGCCCCAGCATTTT. The entire variable domain, with the rest obtained from reference TRBV5-1 and TRBJ1-5, is as follows: KAGVTQTPRYLIKTRGQQVTLSCSPISGHRSVSWYQQTPGQGLQFLFEYFSETQRNKGNFPGRFSGRQFSNSRSEMNVSTLELGDSALYLCASSLALGGQPQHFGDGTRLSIL.

This rearrangement joins TRBV18 to TRBJ2-2; tentative D call: TRBD1 (5 bases). The CDR3 sequence is 15 residues long. Germline CDR1 is KGHSH and CDR2 is LQKENI. Trimming cost V 5 bases and J 1 base, with 11 bases left between them. The chain's CDR3 is CASSTTTGNTGELFF. CDR3 sequence (DNA): TGTGCCAGCTCAACCACCACAGGGAACACCGGGGAGCTGTTTTTT.

The chain links TRBV18 to TRBJ1-1; TRBD1 might be the D (5 bases). Germline CDR1 KGHSH, CDR2 LQKENI. V gave up 2 bases and J gave up 0 bases, with 13 bases separating them. This CDR3 is 16 amino acids long. The CDR3 loop is CASSPYLGDMNTEAFF. The CDR3 nucleotides are TGTGCCAGCTCACCATATCTAGGGGATATGAACACTGAAGCTTTCTTT.

The rearrangement links TRBV7-6 to TRBJ2-2; D might be TRBD2 (6 bases). This CDR3 comprises 16 residues. CDR1 SGHVS and CDR2 FNYEAQ come from the germline V gene. Between the trimmed V and J ends, which lost 5 bases and 0 bases, there was a span of 13 bases. The CDR3 sequence: CASSVGLSANTGELFF. The CDR3 coding sequence is TGTGCCAGCAGCGTGGGACTTTCCGCGAACACCGGGGAGCTGTTTTTT.

The chain recombines TRBV7-9 with TRBJ2-3; 8 bases agree with TRBD2. Trimming removed 4 bases from V and 1 base from J; junction bases left unmatched: 10. This CDR3 has 17 amino acids. The germline CDR1 and CDR2 sequences are SEHNR and FQNEAQ (reference sequence). Here the CDR3 reads CASSSRGGLRGTDTQYF. The DNA of the CDR3 is TGTGCCAGCAGCTCCCGGGGGGGGCTAAGGGGCACAGATACGCAGTATTTT.

The chain combines TRBV28 with TRBJ1-2; D is unresolved. The V and J ends lost 6 bases and 2 bases respectively, with 10 bases between them. The CDR3 contains 13 residues. Looked up from germline, CDR1 is MDHEN and CDR2 is SYDVKM. CDR3 sequence: CASSYDKNYGYTF. The CDR3 bases are TGTGCCAGCAGCTATGACAAGAACTATGGCTACACCTTC.

The rearrangement uses TRBV6-6 and TRBJ2-1, with 9 bases matching TRBD2. Trimming cost V 6 bases and J 9 bases; bases outside gene matches: 12. The V gene's germline CDR1 is MNHNY and CDR2 SVGAGI (reference sequence). The CDR3 extends over 15 amino acids. DNA for the CDR3: TGTGCCAGCAGACCATTGGGCGGGAGGGCCGGTGAGCAGTTCTTC. Its translation is CASRPLGGRAGEQFF.